This entry is about one TCR beta chain. Its antigen is still unknown. Template switching by 5'RACE with UMIs generated the TCR beta cDNA. For each CDR3 protein, TCRdb gives one entry from its re-call of the 5' RACE reads, without DNA. Its clone listing holds 300,000 to 450,000 distinct CDR3 sequences. This record comes from a study of T cells expressing NK-cell markers. Study-wide background: Sequencing of TCR beta repertoires drew on sorted CD3+CD56+NKG2C+, CD3+CD56+NKG2C- and CD3+CD56-NKG2C+ T cells. Within the sequenced cohort of eight donors, seven exhibited HCMV seropositivity and one was seronegative.

General study points: Whether expanded NKG2C+ T cell clones were HCMV specific stayed uncertain.

The source is a man aged 18-70 years in good health. Source material: blood T cells: a sorted CD56 or NKG2C T cell subset, CD4+ or CD8+ T cells, or bulk PBMC T cells (not recorded which).

The CDR3 is CASSKGQGNQPQHF. The chain combines TRBV9 with TRBJ1-5; TCRdb's D call of TRBD1 is untestable without DNA. The CDR3 covers 14 residues. Germline V lookup: CDR1 SGDLS, CDR2 YYNGEE.